This TCR beta chain appears in the sequencing data of a study of shared clonotypes between healthy human individuals. Study details: Donors, aged 18 to 49, were a couple of women and three men.

Method: immunoSEQ multiplex PCR; TCRdb's copy keeps in-frame clones and lacks some. In the table there are a few million clones, over 85% of which are singletons. Sequences were obtained from naive CD4+ T cells from PBMCs. Sample subset: CD45RA+ positively selected. The sequence was obtained from a young man in good health. Some clones in this sample may be carry-over from other donors' samples.

CDR3 DNA: TGTGCCAGCAGTTTATTGGGCAGGGATAATCAGCCCCAGCATTTT. Amino acids: CASSLLGRDNQPQHF. The rearrangement links TRBV28 to TRBJ1-5; TRBD1 might be the D (5 bases). This CDR3 has 15 amino acids. The ends were cut back, 1 base at V and 4 bases at J, with 11 bases in the middle. Germline loops: CDR1 MDHEN, CDR2 SYDVKM.